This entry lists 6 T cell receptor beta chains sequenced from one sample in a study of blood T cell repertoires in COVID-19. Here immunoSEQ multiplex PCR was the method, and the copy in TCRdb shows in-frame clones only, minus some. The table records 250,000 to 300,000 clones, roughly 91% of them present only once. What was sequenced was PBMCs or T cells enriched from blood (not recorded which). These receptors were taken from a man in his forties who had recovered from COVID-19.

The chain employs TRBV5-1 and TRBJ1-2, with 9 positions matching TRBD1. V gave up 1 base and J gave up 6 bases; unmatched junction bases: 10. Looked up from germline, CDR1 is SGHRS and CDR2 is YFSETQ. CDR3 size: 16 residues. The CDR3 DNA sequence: TGCGCCAGCAGCTTGAGGACAGGGGAGGGACTGGATGGCTACACCTTC. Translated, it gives CASSLRTGEGLDGYTF. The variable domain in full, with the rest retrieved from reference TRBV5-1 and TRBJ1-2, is KAGVTQTPRYLIKTRGQQVTLSCSPISGHRSVSWYQQTPGQGLQFLFEYFSETQRNKGNFPGRFSGRQFSNSRSEMNVSTLELGDSALYLCASSLRTGEGLDGYTFGSGTRLTVV.

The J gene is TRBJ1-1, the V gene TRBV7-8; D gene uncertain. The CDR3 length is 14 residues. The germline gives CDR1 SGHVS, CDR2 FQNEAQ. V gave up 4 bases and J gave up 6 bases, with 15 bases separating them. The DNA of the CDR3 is TGTGCCAGCAGCTCCCCCGGAAGGAGCCCTGAAGCTTTCTTT. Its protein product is CASSSPGRSPEAFF.

The CDR3 sequence: CASSFGLTGESLHF. CDR3 in DNA: TGTGCCAGCAGCTTCGGACTTACGGGAGAATCCCTCCACTTT. J is TRBJ1-6 and V is TRBV5-6; D is uncertain. CDR1 is SGHDT, CDR2 YYEEEE, per germline. The V gene lost 2 bases and the J gene lost 14 bases, with 17 bases spanning the gap. This CDR3 contains 14 residues.

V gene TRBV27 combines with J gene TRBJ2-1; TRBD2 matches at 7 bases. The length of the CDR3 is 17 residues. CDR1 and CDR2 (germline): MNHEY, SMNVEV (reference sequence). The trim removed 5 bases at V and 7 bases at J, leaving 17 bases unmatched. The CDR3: CASSTGPGRERENEQFF. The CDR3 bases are TGTGCCAGCAGTACAGGACCCGGGCGGGAGAGGGAAAATGAGCAGTTCTTC.

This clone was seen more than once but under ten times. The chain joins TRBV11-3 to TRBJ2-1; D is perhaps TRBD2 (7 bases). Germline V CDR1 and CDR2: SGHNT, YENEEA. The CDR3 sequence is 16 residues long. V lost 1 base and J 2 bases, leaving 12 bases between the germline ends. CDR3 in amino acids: CASSLGSGGAYNEQFF. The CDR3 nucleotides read TGTGCCAGCAGCTTAGGATCGGGGGGCGCCTACAATGAGCAGTTCTTC.

Written as DNA, the CDR3 is TGTGCCAGCAGCCGCGAGGGCACAGATACGCAGTATTTT. Residues: CASSREGTDTQYF. The chain combines TRBV7-8 with TRBJ2-3; D is uncertain. CDR3 length equals 13 residues. The germline V gene has CDR1 SGHVS and CDR2 FQNEAQ. The V end was cut by 5 bases, the J end by 1 base, with 7 bases between.